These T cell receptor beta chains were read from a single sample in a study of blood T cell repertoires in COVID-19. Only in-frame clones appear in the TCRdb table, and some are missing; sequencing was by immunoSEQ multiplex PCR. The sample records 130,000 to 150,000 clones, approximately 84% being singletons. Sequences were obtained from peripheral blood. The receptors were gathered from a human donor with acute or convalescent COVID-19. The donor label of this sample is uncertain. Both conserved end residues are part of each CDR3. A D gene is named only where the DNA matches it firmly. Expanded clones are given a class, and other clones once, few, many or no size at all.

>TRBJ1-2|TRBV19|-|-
CASLGRDFGYTF
TGTGCCAGTCTCGGCAGGGACTTTGGCTACACCTTC
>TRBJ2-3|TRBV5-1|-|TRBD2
CASSLSTSGRTDTQYF
TGCGCCAGCAGCTTGTCGACTAGCGGTCGCACAGATACGCAGTATTTT
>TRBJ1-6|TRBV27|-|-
CASSLVPENSPLHF
TGTGCCAGCAGTTTAGTGCCGGAGAATTCACCCCTCCACTTT
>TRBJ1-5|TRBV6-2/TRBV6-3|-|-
CASRYGQTSNQPQHF
TGTGCCAGCAGATACGGACAGACTAGCAATCAGCCCCAGCATTTT
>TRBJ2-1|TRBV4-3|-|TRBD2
CASSQGGSSYNEQFF
TGCGCCAGCAGCCAAGGCGGGAGCTCCTACAATGAGCAGTTCTTC
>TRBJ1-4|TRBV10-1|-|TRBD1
CASSGTDRGKEKLFF
TGCGCCAGCAGTGGAACGGACAGGGGTAAAGAAAAACTGTTTTTT
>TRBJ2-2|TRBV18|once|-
CASSPLGPDTGELFF
TGTGCCAGCTCACCACTGGGGCCGGACACCGGGGAGCTGTTTTTT
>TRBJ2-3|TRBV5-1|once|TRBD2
CASSAGVAGITDTQYF
TGCGCCAGCAGTGCAGGGGTAGCGGGGATCACAGATACGCAGTATTTT
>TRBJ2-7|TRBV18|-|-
CASSPPLRDEQYF
TGTGCCAGCTCACCACCATTACGGGACGAGCAGTACTTC
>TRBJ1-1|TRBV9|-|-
CASSVSRAGTEAFF
TGTGCCAGCAGCGTATCCCGGGCGGGCACTGAAGCTTTCTTT
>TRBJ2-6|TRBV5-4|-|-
CASSSRTESSGANVLTF
TGTGCCAGCAGCTCGCGGACAGAGAGCTCTGGGGCCAACGTCCTGACTTTC
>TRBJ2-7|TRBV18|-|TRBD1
CASSPSRDSGYEQYF
TGTGCCAGCTCACCATCCAGGGACAGCGGCTACGAGCAGTACTTC